The source of this TCR beta chain is a study of beta chain features in type 1 diabetes. Overall study findings and caveats: TCRB CDR3 length was moderately but significantly reduced in all four CD4+ subsets of Type 1 diabetes patients. VDJ junctions sequenced from type 1 diabetes patients showed fewer insertions and more deletions.

This clone was seen more than once but under ten times. As yet, its antigen is unknown. The investigators reverse transcribed all of the isolated RNA, so they sequenced expressed TCRB transcripts. TCRdb's table, derived via immunoSEQ multiplex PCR, lists solely in-frame clones and lacks some. There are 130,000 to 150,000 clones in the sample; 10% to 15% occur only once, and approximately 1.3% lies in the top ten. The sequenced material came from central memory CD4+ T cells from blood. The source is a young man with type 1 diabetes.

CDR3 DNA: TGTGCCAGCAGTCTGGGGAATTGGTACGAGCAGTACTTC. Encoded protein: CASSLGNWYEQYF. The chain links TRBV28 to TRBJ2-7; no clear D. The ends were cut back, 5 bases at V and 4 bases at J, with 12 bases in the middle. The CDR3 covers 13 residues. CDR1 and CDR2 (germline): MDHEN, SYDVKM.